Below are 26 T cell receptor beta chains sequenced from a single sample in a study of cytomegalovirus exposure and HLA in healthy donors. Both 60 Vbeta primers and 13 Jbeta primers went into the PCR. Profiled with immunoSEQ multiplex PCR; TCRdb holds only in-frame clones, not every one. The sample has 150,000 to 200,000 clones, 77% seen once. Sequencing used PBMCs. The receptors derive from a woman aged 25-40 years in good health and CMV-seronegative.

The chain links TRBV12-5 to TRBJ1-4, with 8 bases fitting TRBD1. The V segment lost 6 bases and the J segment 4 bases; nucleotides outside the gene matches: 10. Germline lookup yields CDR1 LGHNT and CDR2 FRNRAP. This CDR3 region has 16 residues. The CDR3 sequence is CASGYGQGRGNEKLFF. In DNA form, the CDR3 reads TGTGCTAGTGGCTACGGACAGGGACGGGGTAATGAAAAACTGTTTTTT. Full variable domain (rest looked up from reference TRBV12-5 and TRBJ1-4): DARVTQTPRHKVTEMGQEVTMRCQPILGHNTVFWYRQTMMQGLELLAYFRNRAPLDDSGMPKDRFSAEMPDATLATLKIQPSEPRDSAVYFCASGYGQGRGNEKLFFGSGTQLSVL.

This chain joins TRBV30 and TRBJ1-1; TRBD1 agrees at 9 bases. The CDR3 sequence is 16 residues long. Looked up from germline, CDR1 is GTSNPN and CDR2 is SVGIG (reference sequence). J gave up 5 bases and V 0 bases, and 10 bases lay outside the gene matches. The CDR3 is CAWSVLGGQGTTEAFF. The CDR3 DNA is TGTGCCTGGAGTGTACTAGGGGGACAGGGAACGACTGAAGCTTTCTTT.

The chain joins TRBV5-4 to TRBJ2-7; 8 bases match TRBD1. CDR3 length equals 15 residues. The trim removed 4 bases at V and 2 bases at J, leaving 8 bases unmatched. Per the germline V gene, CDR1 is SGHNT and CDR2 is YYREEE (reference sequence). CDR3 region: CASSPEGQVAYEQYF. CDR3 coding DNA: TGTGCCAGCAGCCCGGAGGGACAGGTAGCCTACGAGCAGTACTTC.

A single count supports this clone. The chain is built from TRBV19 and TRBJ1-2, with 9 nucleotides matching TRBD1. The CDR3 spans 14 residues. V shed 7 bases, J shed 3 bases, and the junction held 6 bases outside the gene matches. The V gene's germline CDR1 is LNHDA and CDR2 SQIVND (reference sequence). The CDR3 bases are TGTGCCAGTACTAACAGGGGGCGAGACTATGGCTACACCTTC. Translated, it gives CASTNRGRDYGYTF.

In this sample, this clone turned up a few times. The chain uses TRBV19 and TRBJ1-2, with D possibly TRBD1 on 5 matching bases. V was shortened by 6 bases and J by 4 bases, with 15 bases between the two germline ends. The CDR3 sequence is 14 residues long. Germline V lookup: CDR1 LNHDA, CDR2 SQIVND (reference sequence). This CDR3 is CASSPDSQGYGYTF. The CDR3 DNA reads as TGTGCCAGTAGCCCTGACTCCCAGGGCTATGGCTACACCTTC.

A single count supports this clone. The rearrangement joins TRBV5-1 to TRBJ2-5; tentative D call: TRBD1 (6 bases). The CDR3 covers 14 residues. Germline V gene data show CDR1 as SGHRS and CDR2 as YFSETQ. Between the trimmed V and J ends, which lost 4 bases and 5 bases, there was a span of 15 bases. CDR3 in DNA: TGCGCCAGCAGCCCTCAGGGGACCGGGGAGACCCAGTACTTC. It specifies CASSPQGTGETQYF.

The chain is built from TRBV6-1 and TRBJ2-3; D might be TRBD2 (6 bases). Germline assignment: CDR1 MNHNS and CDR2 SASEGT. The CDR3 runs to 15 residues. Trimming cost V 5 bases and J 4 bases, with 16 bases left between them. The CDR3 DNA is TGTGCCAGCAGTCGGGACTCCTGGGGGGCAGATACGCAGTATTTT. It specifies CASSRDSWGADTQYF.

The J gene is TRBJ1-3, the V gene TRBV6-5; unclear D gene. Germline V CDR1 and CDR2: MNHEY, SVGAGI. V shed 0 bases and J shed 4 bases, with 10 bases lying between them. CDR3 size: 15 residues. CDR3 coding DNA: TGTGCCAGCAGTTACTCGAACGGGTTGGGAAACACCATATATTTT. This codes for CASSYSNGLGNTIYF.

On this clone itself: A read error may account for a junction end that differs from germline. This sequence joins TRBV5-1 and TRBJ2-3, with D hard to call. CDR1 is SGHRS, CDR2 YFSETQ, per germline. CDR3 length equals 13 residues. CDR3 DNA: TGCGTCAGCAGCTTGGCCGGCACAGATACGCAGTATTTT. Translated, it gives CVSSLAGTDTQYF.

This clone was seen only a few times. This chain joins TRBV11-2 and TRBJ2-4, with 9 bases lining up with TRBD2. The trim removed 8 bases at V and 7 bases at J, leaving 9 bases unmatched. The CDR3 length is 14 residues. Germline V CDR1 and CDR2: SGHAT, FQNNGV. This CDR3 is CASGASGAKNIQYF. CDR3 nucleotide sequence: TGTGCCAGCGGGGCTAGCGGGGCGAAGAACATTCAGTACTTC.

This chain uses TRBV5-1 with TRBJ2-7; 7 nucleotides match TRBD1. V shed 3 bases, J shed 4 bases, and the junction held 16 bases outside the gene matches. The germline CDR1 and CDR2 sequences are SGHRS and YFSETQ. The CDR3 has 17 amino acids. The CDR3 DNA follows: TGCGCCAGCAGCTCCCCACGTTCGACAGGGATGTTGTACGAGCAGTACTTC. Amino acid sequence: CASSSPRSTGMLYEQYF.

The genes are TRBV11-2 and TRBJ2-1; maybe TRBD2 (6 bases). The CDR3 totals 16 residues. The ends were cut back, 5 bases at V and 1 base at J, with 15 bases in the middle. Germline-derived CDR1 and CDR2 are SGHAT and FQNNGV. Written as DNA, the CDR3 is TGTGCCAGCAGCCCCCCCGGACTACGTTCCTACAATGAGCAGTTCTTC. Residues: CASSPPGLRSYNEQFF.

This chain uses TRBV6-5 with TRBJ1-1; TRBD1 might be the D (6 bases). The V and J ends lost 5 bases and 3 bases respectively, with 13 bases between them. The length of the CDR3 is 14 residues. Per the germline V gene, CDR1 is MNHEY and CDR2 is SVGAGI. CDR3 region: CASSNTGSDTEAFF. The CDR3 region has the DNA TGTGCCAGCAGTAACACAGGGTCAGACACTGAAGCTTTCTTT.

This clone was observed a handful of times. This chain connects TRBV12-5 to TRBJ1-1; weak D call: TRBD1 (5 bases). Trimming removed 7 bases at V and 7 bases at J, with 16 bases between. This CDR3 region has 13 residues. In germline, CDR1 is LGHNT, CDR2 FRNRAP. Written as DNA, the CDR3 is TGTGCTAGTGCCTCAGGCGCGGGGGTTGAAGCTTTCTTT. This gives the protein CASASGAGVEAFF. Together with reference TRBV12-5 and TRBJ1-1, the CDR3 gives the full variable domain: DARVTQTPRHKVTEMGQEVTMRCQPILGHNTVFWYRQTMMQGLELLAYFRNRAPLDDSGMPKDRFSAEMPDATLATLKIQPSEPRDSAVYFCASASGAGVEAFFGQGTRLTVV.

The chain employs TRBV19 and TRBJ1-4; 9 bases agree with TRBD1. The V segment lost 10 bases and the J segment 1 base; nucleotides outside the gene matches: 4. The germline V gene encodes CDR1 LNHDA and CDR2 SQIVND (reference sequence). The CDR3 totals 14 residues. The CDR3 protein is CATRDRETNEKLFF. For the CDR3, the DNA is TGTGCCACCCGGGACAGGGAAACTAATGAAAAACTGTTTTTT. Based on the CDR3 plus reference TRBV19 and TRBJ1-4, the full variable domain is DGGITQSPKYLFRKEGQNVTLSCEQNLNHDAMYWYRQDPGQGLRLIYYSQIVNDFQKGDIAEGYSVSREKKESFPLTVTSAQKNPTAFYLCATRDRETNEKLFFGSGTQLSVL.

This clone was found a few times. The chain carries TRBV2 and TRBJ1-6, with 7 bases that match TRBD1. The germline V gene has CDR1 SNHLY and CDR2 FYNNEI. The CDR3 length is 15 residues. The J segment lost 9 bases and the V segment lost 0 bases, leaving 5 bases of the junction unmatched. CDR3 DNA sequence: TGTGCCAGCAGTGAAGCGACAGGGATGGGTTCACCCCTCCACTTT. It encodes CASSEATGMGSPLHF.

The chain combines TRBV6-5 with TRBJ1-2, with TRBD1 matching over 7 bases. Germline CDR1 reads MNHEY; CDR2 reads SVGAGI. There are 13 residues in the CDR3. The J segment lost 8 bases and the V segment lost 6 bases, leaving 9 bases of the junction unmatched. The CDR3 region is CASRPDRVRGYTF. The DNA of the CDR3 is TGTGCCAGCAGACCCGACAGGGTACGGGGCTACACCTTC.

The chain is built from TRBV6-6 and TRBJ2-1; TRBD1 matches at 12 bases. V lost 7 bases and J lost 6; bases outside the gene matches: 10. CDR1 is MNHNY and CDR2 is SVGAGI in the germline V gene (reference sequence). The CDR3 loop spans 16 amino acids. The CDR3 coding sequence is TGTGCCAGCACCCCGGGACAGGGGGCGCGGCGCAATGAGCAGTTCTTC. Translating it yields CASTPGQGARRNEQFF.

The V call is TRBV27, the J call TRBJ1-3; TRBD1 is a possible D gene (6 bases). Germline V lookup: CDR1 MNHEY, CDR2 SMNVEV (reference sequence). V was shortened by 5 bases and J by 9 bases, with 17 bases between the two germline ends. CDR3 length equals 14 residues. CDR3 sequence reads: CASSPTRTVPTIYF. CDR3 DNA sequence: TGTGCCAGCAGTCCTACCAGGACAGTCCCCACCATATATTTT.

This chain links TRBV6-4 with TRBJ1-6; D is ambiguous. Germline CDR1 reads MRHNA; CDR2 reads SNTAGT. The CDR3 totals 13 residues. Trimming cost V 3 bases and J 7 bases, with 7 bases left between them. CDR3 coding DNA: TGTGCCAGCAGTGAAGGGAGGAATTCACCCCTCCACTTT. Amino acid sequence: CASSEGRNSPLHF.

In this sample, this clone turned up a few times. The chain joins TRBV2 to TRBJ2-7; the D gene is possibly TRBD1 (5 bases). This CDR3 spans 12 amino acids. V dropped 7 bases and J dropped 2 bases, with 9 bases sitting between them. From germline, CDR1 is SNHLY and CDR2 FYNNEI. The CDR3 region has the DNA TGTGCCAGCACACAGGCCCCCTACGAGCAGTACTTC. Protein: CASTQAPYEQYF.

V gene TRBV5-1 combines with J gene TRBJ1-2; D perhaps matches TRBD1 (5 bases). This CDR3 region has 15 residues. Germline V gene sequence: CDR1 SGHRS, CDR2 YFSETQ. The germline V and J ends were trimmed by 2 bases and 1 base, with 12 bases remaining between them. The CDR3 DNA follows: TGCGCCAGCAGCTTAACAGGAGAAGTTAACTATGGCTACACCTTC. It encodes CASSLTGEVNYGYTF.

This clone was observed a handful of times. J is TRBJ2-5 and V is TRBV10-3, with 7 positions matching TRBD1. The CDR3 length is 16 residues. V gave up 4 bases and J gave up 0 bases; unmatched junction bases: 8. Germline CDR1 reads ENHRY; CDR2 reads SYGVKD. CDR3 protein: CAISAPGQPYQETQYF. CDR3 DNA: TGTGCCATCAGTGCACCGGGACAGCCGTACCAAGAGACCCAGTACTTC.

V usage is TRBV29-1 and J usage is TRBJ1-2, with TRBD1 identical over 10 bases. CDR1 is SQVTM, CDR2 ANQGSEA, per germline. This CDR3 has 17 residues. V was pared by 6 bases and J by 3 bases, with 16 bases of the junction left unmatched. This CDR3 is CSVTYPPGTGEDYGYTF. The CDR3 DNA follows: TGCAGCGTGACGTACCCCCCTGGGACAGGGGAGGACTATGGCTACACCTTC.

Details on this clone: One end of the junction varies from germline; a read error may be responsible. The chain employs TRBV7-9 and TRBJ1-1; 9 bases align to TRBD1. Germline CDR1 reads SEHNR; CDR2 reads FQNEAQ (reference sequence). CDR3 length: 15 residues. The DNA of the CDR3 is TGTTCCAGCAGCCCCATGACAGGGGGGGAAACTGAAGCTTTCTTT. Residues: CSSSPMTGGETEAFF.

This rearrangement joins TRBV30 to TRBJ1-3; D is uncertain. In germline, CDR1 is GTSNPN, CDR2 SVGIG (reference sequence). The CDR3 covers 12 residues. Trimming pared 2 bases from V and 7 bases from J, leaving 9 bases between. For the CDR3, the DNA is TGTGCCTGGAGTCGGGGATTGAACACCATATATTTT. Protein: CAWSRGLNTIYF.